This TCR beta chain was identified during a study of blood T cell repertoires in COVID-19. Study in general: COVID-19 samples from acute and convalescent phases originated in the United States, Italy and Spain. PBMCs, B-cell-depleted T cells, or T cells provided the cDNA or gDNA that made up the material.

In the study's own analysis: Reference gene primer amplification in the assay estimated nucleated cell counts. Only in-frame clones appear in the TCRdb table, and some are missing; sequencing was by immunoSEQ multiplex PCR. Clone size and V and J calls were adopted from that table, with D and trimming inferred from the DNA. This table holds 45,000 to 55,000 clones, approximately 70% found once. The V and J ends lost 6 bases and 4 bases respectively, with 10 bases between them. CDR3 length: 12 residues. Germline V gene data show CDR1 as SGHVS and CDR2 as FQNEAQ. This sequence originates from a woman in her 70s with acute or convalescent COVID-19. Sequencing input: peripheral blood. V is TRBV7-8 and J is TRBJ2-7; D not resolved. CDR3 amino acids: CASRGRGYEQYF. DNA for the CDR3: TGTGCCAGCAGGGGTCGCGGATACGAGCAGTACTTC.